The 10 T cell receptor beta chains presented below share a single source sample, sequenced in a study of CXCR3-negative and CXCR3-positive naive CD8 T cells. Which antigens these TCRs recognize remains unknown. The libraries of TRB cDNA were constructed through 5' RACE using UMI labels. TCRdb re-called the 5' RACE reads; one entry per CDR3 protein, DNA not given. This sample's clone table lists around 140,000 distinct CDR3 sequences. Findings and limits, study-wide: More hydrophobic TRB CDR3s occurred in CXCR3-positive than in CXCR3-negative naive cells.

The sample taken for sequencing was naive CXCR3+ CD8+ T cells from blood. Specified subset: CD45RO-CCR7+CD27+CD95- naive CD8+ T cells expressing CXCR3 (TNR3+). The receptors here all came from a human donor in good health. Some clones in this sample may be carry-over from other donors' samples.

CDR3 loop: CASSPRDRVGEQYF. This rearrangement joins TRBV11-3 to TRBJ2-7; TCRdb reports TRBD1, a call that lacks DNA to check it against. The CDR3 runs to 14 residues. Germline V gene data show CDR1 as SGHNT and CDR2 as YENEEA.

The gene calls are TRBV4-3 and TRBJ1-2; checking the TCRdb D call of TRBD1 is not possible without DNA. Germline V gene sequence: CDR1 LGHNA, CDR2 YSLEER. This CDR3 region has 16 residues. CDR3 in amino acids: CASSDGTGGSLYGYTF.

This chain joins TRBV4-3 and TRBJ2-7; checking the TCRdb D call of TRBD1 is not possible without DNA. Per the germline V gene, CDR1 is LGHNA and CDR2 is YSLEER. The CDR3 runs to 14 residues. The CDR3 loop is CASSQDRETYEQYF.

V gene TRBV20-1 combines with J gene TRBJ1-2. The CDR3 totals 16 residues. In germline, CDR1 is DFQATT, CDR2 SNEGSKA (reference sequence). The CDR3 protein is CSARAKLDSIGYGYTF.

CDR3 sequence: CASSPTADRNSYEQYF. This chain uses TRBV14 with TRBJ2-7; the TCRdb call, TRBD1, lacks DNA for checking. Germline values: CDR1 SGHDN, CDR2 FVKESK. This CDR3 is built from 16 residues.

V and J are TRBV7-9 and TRBJ2-7; TCRdb picks TRBD1, but there is no DNA to check that call. CDR1 is SEHNR, CDR2 FQNEAQ, per germline (reference sequence). The CDR3 has 17 residues. This CDR3 reads CAGSLPPTGAATYEQYF.

The chain combines TRBV15 with TRBJ1-5; TCRdb selects TRBD1, and the lack of DNA leaves this call unchecked. The CDR3 runs 15 residues. CDR1 LNHNV and CDR2 YYDKDF come from the germline V gene (reference sequence). CDR3 amino acids: CATSSEQVSNQPQHF.

The chain links TRBV30 to TRBJ1-4; TCRdb selects TRBD1, and the lack of DNA leaves this call unchecked. Per germline, CDR1 GTSNPN and CDR2 SVGIG (reference sequence). This CDR3 is built from 14 residues. This chain's CDR3 is CAWDRTEVNEKLFF.

The rearrangement joins TRBV12-3 or TRBV12-4 to TRBJ1-2; as DNA is missing, the TRBD1 call by TCRdb cannot be tested. CDR3 length: 14 amino acids. The CDR3 protein is CASSPPDSYYGYTF.

CDR3 region: CASGGLLTDTQYF. This sequence joins TRBV14 and TRBJ2-3; no DNA is available, so the TRBD2 call from TCRdb remains unchecked. The germline V gene encodes CDR1 SGHDN and CDR2 FVKESK. CDR3 length: 13 amino acids.